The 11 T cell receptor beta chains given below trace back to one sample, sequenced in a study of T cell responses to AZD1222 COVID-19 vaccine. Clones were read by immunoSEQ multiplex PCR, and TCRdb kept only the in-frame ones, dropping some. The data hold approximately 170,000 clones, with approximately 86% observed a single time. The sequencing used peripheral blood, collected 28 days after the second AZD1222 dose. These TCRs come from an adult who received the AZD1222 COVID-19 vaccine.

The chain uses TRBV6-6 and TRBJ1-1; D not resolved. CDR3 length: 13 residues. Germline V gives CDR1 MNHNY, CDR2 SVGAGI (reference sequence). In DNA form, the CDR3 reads TGTGCTCTAAAGCAGGCTCTGAACACTGAAGCTTTCTTT. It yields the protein CALKQALNTEAFF.

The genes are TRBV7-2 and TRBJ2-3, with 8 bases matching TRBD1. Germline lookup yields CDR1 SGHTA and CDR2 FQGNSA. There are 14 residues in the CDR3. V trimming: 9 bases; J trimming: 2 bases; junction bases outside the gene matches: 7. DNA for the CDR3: TGTGCCAGTCGGGACAGGCTCACCACAGATACGCAGTATTTT. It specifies CASRDRLTTDTQYF. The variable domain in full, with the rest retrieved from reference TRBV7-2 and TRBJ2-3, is GAGVSQSPSNKVTEKGKDVELRCDPISGHTALYWYRQSLGQGLEFLIYFQGNSAPDKSGLPSDRFSAERTGGSVSTLTIQRTQQEDSAVYLCASRDRLTTDTQYFGPGTRLTVL.

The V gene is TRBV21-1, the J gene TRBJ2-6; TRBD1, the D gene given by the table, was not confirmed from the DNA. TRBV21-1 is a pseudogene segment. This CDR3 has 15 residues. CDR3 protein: CASELQGSGANVLTF. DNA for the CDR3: TGTGCCAGCGAGCTACAGGGTTCTGGGGCCAACGTCCTGACTTTC.

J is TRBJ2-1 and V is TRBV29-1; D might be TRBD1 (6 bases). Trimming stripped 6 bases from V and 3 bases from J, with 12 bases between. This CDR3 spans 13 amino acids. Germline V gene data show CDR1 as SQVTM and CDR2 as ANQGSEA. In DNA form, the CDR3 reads TGCAGCGTAACCGGGACAAGCTACAATGAGCAGTTCTTC. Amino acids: CSVTGTSYNEQFF.

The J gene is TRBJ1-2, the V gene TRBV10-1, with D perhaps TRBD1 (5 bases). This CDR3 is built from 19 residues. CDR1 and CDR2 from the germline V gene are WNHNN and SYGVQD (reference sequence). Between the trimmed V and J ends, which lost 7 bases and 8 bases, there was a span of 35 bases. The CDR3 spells CASTVWVLAVSQGLRGYTF. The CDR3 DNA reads TGCGCCAGCACTGTCTGGGTATTGGCAGTTTCGCAGGGTTTGCGGGGCTACACCTTC.

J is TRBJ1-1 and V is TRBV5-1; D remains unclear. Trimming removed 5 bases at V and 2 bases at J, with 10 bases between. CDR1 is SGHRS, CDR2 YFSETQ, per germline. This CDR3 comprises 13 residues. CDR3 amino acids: CASSIEPNTEAFF. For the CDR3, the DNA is TGCGCCAGCAGTATAGAACCTAACACTGAAGCTTTCTTT.

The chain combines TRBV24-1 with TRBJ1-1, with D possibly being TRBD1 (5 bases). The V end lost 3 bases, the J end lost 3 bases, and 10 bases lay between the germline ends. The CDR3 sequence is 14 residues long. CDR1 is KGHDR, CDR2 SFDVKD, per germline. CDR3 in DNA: TGTGCCACCAGTGATCAGGGCGGTGACACTGAAGCTTTCTTT. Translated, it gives CATSDQGGDTEAFF.

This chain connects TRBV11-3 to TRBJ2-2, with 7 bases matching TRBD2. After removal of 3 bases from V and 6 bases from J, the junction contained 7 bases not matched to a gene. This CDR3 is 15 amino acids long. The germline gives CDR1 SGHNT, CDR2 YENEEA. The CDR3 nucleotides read TGTGCCAGCAGCTTGATCGGTGGGGGGGCCGGGGAGCTGTTTTTT. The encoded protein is CASSLIGGGAGELFF.

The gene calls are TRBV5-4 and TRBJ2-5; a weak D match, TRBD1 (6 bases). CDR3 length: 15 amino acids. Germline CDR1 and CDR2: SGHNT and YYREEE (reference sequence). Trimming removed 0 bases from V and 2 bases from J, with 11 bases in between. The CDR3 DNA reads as TGTGCCAGCAGCTTGGACCAGGGGAAACAAGAGACCCAGTACTTC. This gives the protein CASSLDQGKQETQYF.

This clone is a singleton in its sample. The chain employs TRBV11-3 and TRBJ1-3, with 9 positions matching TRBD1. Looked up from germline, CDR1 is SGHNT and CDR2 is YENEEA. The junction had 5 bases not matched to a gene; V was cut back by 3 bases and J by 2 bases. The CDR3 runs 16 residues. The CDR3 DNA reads TGTGCCAGCAGCTTCACCGGGACAGGGCCTGGAAACACCATATATTTT. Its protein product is CASSFTGTGPGNTIYF.

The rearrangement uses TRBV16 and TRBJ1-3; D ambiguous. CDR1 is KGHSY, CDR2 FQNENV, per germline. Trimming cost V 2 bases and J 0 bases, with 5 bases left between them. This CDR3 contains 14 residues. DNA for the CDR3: TGTGCCAGCAGCCAAGGGTTCTCTGGAAACACCATATATTTT. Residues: CASSQGFSGNTIYF.